This T cell receptor beta chain emerged from a study of blood T cell repertoires in COVID-19. This CDR3 is 13 amino acids long. V dropped 5 bases and J dropped 1 base, with 8 bases sitting between them. The germline V gene has CDR1 SNHLY and CDR2 FYNNEI. The data were produced by immunoSEQ multiplex PCR, yet TCRdb's version contains in-frame clones alone and is incomplete. Of 97,000 or so clones detected, around 87% appear once; the ten largest clones hold 2.5% to 3.5%. This clone was seen only once. This could be a read error, since a much larger clone is one nucleotide away. What was sequenced was peripheral blood. The TCR comes from a middle-aged man with active or convalescent COVID-19. The chain joins TRBV2 to TRBJ1-1, with D possibly TRBD1 on 6 matching bases. CDR3 DNA: TGTGCCAGCAGTACACAGGGGAACACTGAAGCTTTCTTT. It translates to CASSTQGNTEAFF.